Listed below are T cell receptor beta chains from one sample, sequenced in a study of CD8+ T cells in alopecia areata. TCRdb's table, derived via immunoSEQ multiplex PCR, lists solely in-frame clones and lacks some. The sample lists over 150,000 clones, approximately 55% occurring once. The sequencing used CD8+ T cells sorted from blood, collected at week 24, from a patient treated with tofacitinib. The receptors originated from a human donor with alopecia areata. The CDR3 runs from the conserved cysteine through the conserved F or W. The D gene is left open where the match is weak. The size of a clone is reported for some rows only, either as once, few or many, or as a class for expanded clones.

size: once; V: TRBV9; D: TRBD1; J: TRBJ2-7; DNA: TGTGCCAGCAGCCTACGGGACAGGGGTTCCGAGCAGTACTTC; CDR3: CASSLRDRGSEQYF
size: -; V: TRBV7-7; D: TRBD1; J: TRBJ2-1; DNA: TGTGCCAGCAGCTTAGGGACAGGGGCCAATGAGCAGTTCTTC; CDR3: CASSLGTGANEQFF
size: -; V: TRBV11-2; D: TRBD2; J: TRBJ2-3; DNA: TGTGCCAGCAGCTTAGTGACTAGCGGGGGCCGCACAGATACGCAGTATTTT; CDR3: CASSLVTSGGRTDTQYF
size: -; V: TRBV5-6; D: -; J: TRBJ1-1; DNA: TGTGCCAGCAGCTTGGGGGCAAGCACTGAAGCTTTCTTT; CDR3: CASSLGASTEAFF
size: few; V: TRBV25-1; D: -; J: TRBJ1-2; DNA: TGTGCCAGCTTAGGACCATCAGGCCGCTCTAACTATGGCTACACCTTC; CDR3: CASLGPSGRSNYGYTF
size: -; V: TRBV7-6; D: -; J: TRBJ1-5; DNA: TGTGCCAGCAGCCCCCGGACAGAGCTCTCTACAAGTCAGCCCCAGCATTTT; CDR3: CASSPRTELSTSQPQHF
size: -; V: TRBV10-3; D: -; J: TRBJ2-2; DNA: TGTGCCATCAGTGCAGGGAGTTCCAAAACCGGGGAGCTGTTTTTT; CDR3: CAISAGSSKTGELFF
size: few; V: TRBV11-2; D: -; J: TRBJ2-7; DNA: TGTGCCAGCAGCTATGGGAGTGGGAGCTCCTACGAGCAGTACTTC; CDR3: CASSYGSGSSYEQYF
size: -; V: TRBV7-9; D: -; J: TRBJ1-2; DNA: TGTGCCAGCAGCTTAGTTTTTTCTGATGGCTACACCTTC; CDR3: CASSLVFSDGYTF
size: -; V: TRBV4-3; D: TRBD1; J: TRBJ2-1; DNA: TGCGCCAGCAGTCCGGGACAGGGCTACAATGAGCAGTTCTTC; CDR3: CASSPGQGYNEQFF
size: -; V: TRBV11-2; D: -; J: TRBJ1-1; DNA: TGTGCCAGCAGCTTAGTTAAGAGATTGAACACTGAAGCTTTCTTT; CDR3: CASSLVKRLNTEAFF
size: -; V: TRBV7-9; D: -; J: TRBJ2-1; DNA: TGTGCCAGCAGCCCCGTTCAAGGGGACAATGAGCAGTTCTTC; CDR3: CASSPVQGDNEQFF
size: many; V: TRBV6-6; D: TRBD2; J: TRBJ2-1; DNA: TGTGCCAGCACCCCTCTAGCGGGGGGAAACAATGAGCAGTTCTTC; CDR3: CASTPLAGGNNEQFF
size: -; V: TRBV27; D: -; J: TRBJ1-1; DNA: TGTGCCAGCTGGACAGTGAACACTGAAGCTTTCTTT; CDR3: CASWTVNTEAFF
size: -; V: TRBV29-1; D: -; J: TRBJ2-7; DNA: TGCAGCGTTGAGGGGGGCGGTTCCTACGAGCAGTACTTC; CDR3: CSVEGGGSYEQYF
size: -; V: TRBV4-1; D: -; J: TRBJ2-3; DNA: TGCGCCAGCAGCCCGGACCCCGACCCCACAGATACGCAGTATTTT; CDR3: CASSPDPDPTDTQYF
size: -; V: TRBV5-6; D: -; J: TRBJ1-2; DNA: TGTGCCAGCAGCTCCCCGGGAGGGACTGAATTCAAGTATGGCTACACCTTC; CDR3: CASSSPGGTEFKYGYTF
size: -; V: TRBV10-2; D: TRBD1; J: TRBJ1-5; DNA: TGCGCCAGCAGTGAGGGGACAGGGGGCAATCAGCCCCAGCATTTT; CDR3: CASSEGTGGNQPQHF
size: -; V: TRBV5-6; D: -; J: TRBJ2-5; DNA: TGTGCCAGCAGCTTCGAGGATGAGTGGCCGTTGGAGACCCAGTACTTC; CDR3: CASSFEDEWPLETQYF
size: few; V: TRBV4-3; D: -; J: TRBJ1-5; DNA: TGCGCCAGCAGCCAAGATGAGGGTCAGCCCCAGCATTTT; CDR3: CASSQDEGQPQHF
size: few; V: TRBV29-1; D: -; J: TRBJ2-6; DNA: TGCAGCGTCGAAACAGGGAACTCTGGGGCCAACGTCCTGACTTTC; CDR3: CSVETGNSGANVLTF
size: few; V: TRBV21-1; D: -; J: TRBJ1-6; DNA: TGTGCCAGCAGCAAAAGTAGCAGGGGATATTCACCCCTCCACTTT; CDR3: CASSKSSRGYSPLHF
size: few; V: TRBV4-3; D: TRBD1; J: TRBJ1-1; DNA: TGCGCCAGCAGCCAAGATCTAGGGACAGGGAAGAACACTGAAGCTTTCTTT; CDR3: CASSQDLGTGKNTEAFF
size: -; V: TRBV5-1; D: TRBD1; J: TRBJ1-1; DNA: TGCGCCAGCAGCAAGGACAGGCCCGCCGGAGAAGCTTTCTTT; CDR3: CASSKDRPAGEAFF
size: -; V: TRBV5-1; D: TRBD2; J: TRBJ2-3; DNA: TGCGCCAGCAGCCTCGGGACTAGCGTTATAGATACGCAGTATTTT; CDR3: CASSLGTSVIDTQYF
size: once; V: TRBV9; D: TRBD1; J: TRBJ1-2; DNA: TGTGCCAGCAGCGTAGGCACAGGGGGAAACTATGGCTACACCTTC; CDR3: CASSVGTGGNYGYTF
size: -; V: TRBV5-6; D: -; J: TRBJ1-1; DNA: TGTGCCAGCAGCTGGCGGACTGTTGAAGCTTTCTTT; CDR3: CASSWRTVEAFF
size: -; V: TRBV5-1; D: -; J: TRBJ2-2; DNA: TGCGCCAGCAGCTTGCGTCGGACGAACACCGGGGAGCTGTTTTTT; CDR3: CASSLRRTNTGELFF
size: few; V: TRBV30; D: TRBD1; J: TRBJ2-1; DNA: TGTGCCTGGAGCGCAGGGGGCTTTCATGAGCAGTTCTTC; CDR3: CAWSAGGFHEQFF
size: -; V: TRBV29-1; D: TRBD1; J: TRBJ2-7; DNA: TGCAGCGTTGTTGGGACAGGGACCCCCTACGAGCAGTACTTC; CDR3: CSVVGTGTPYEQYF
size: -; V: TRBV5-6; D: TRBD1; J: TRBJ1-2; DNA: TGTGCCAGCAGCTTGAGGGACAGGGGAGGGCCCTATGGCTACACCTTC; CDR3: CASSLRDRGGPYGYTF
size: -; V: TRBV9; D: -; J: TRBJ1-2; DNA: TGTGCCAGCAGCGTAAAATCCGGGTCCTCGATCTATGGCTACACCTTC; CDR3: CASSVKSGSSIYGYTF
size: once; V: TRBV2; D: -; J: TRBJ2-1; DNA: TGTGCCAGCGGGCGACGCGAGGGGATCGACAGGACGAAGATTAGCTACAATGAGCAGTTCTTC; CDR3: CASGRREGIDRTKISYNEQFF
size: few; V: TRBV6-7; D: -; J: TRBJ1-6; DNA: TGTGCCAGCAGTTTCAGGCCGTACGATCCCCTCCACTTT; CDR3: CASSFRPYDPLHF
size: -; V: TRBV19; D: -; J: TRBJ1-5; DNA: TGTGCCAGTAAGGAGGGATTTCGTCAGCCCCAGCATTTT; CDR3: CASKEGFRQPQHF
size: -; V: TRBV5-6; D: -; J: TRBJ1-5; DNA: TGTGCCAGCAGCTTGGGGGACCAGCCCCAGCATTTT; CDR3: CASSLGDQPQHF
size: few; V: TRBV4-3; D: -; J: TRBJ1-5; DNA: TGCGCCAGCAGCCAAGACATAGCGAATCAGCCCCAGCATTTT; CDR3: CASSQDIANQPQHF
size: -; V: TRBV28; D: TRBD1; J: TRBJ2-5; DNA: TGTGCCAGCCAAGAGACAGGGGGGCGAGAGACCCAGTACTTC; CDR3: CASQETGGRETQYF
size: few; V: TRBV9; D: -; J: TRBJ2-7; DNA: TGTGCCAGCAGCCCAGGGGCGGACTCCTACGAGCAGTACTTC; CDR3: CASSPGADSYEQYF
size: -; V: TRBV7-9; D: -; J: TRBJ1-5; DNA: TGTGCCAGCAGCTTAGCGCCCAGTCAGCCCCAGCATTTT; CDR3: CASSLAPSQPQHF
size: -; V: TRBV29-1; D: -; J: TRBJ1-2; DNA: TGCAGCGTTGAAGGAGGAGGAATCCATGGCTACACCTTC; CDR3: CSVEGGGIHGYTF
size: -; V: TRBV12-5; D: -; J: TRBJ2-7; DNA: TGTGCTAGTGGTCCCCCCTCCGGGACCCGCTACGAGCAGTACTTC; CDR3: CASGPPSGTRYEQYF
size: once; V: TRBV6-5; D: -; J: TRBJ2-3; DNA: TGTGCCAGCAGTTACGGGGTCGGTACAAACACAGATACGCAGTATTTT; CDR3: CASSYGVGTNTDTQYF
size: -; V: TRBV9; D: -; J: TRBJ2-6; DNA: TGTGCCAGCGCGCGAGGGGGCTCTGGGGCCAACGTCCTGACTTTC; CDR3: CASARGGSGANVLTF